The T cell receptor (beta chain) under discussion was sequenced for a study of CD8+ T cells in alopecia areata. Isolated RNA was reverse transcribed into cDNA used as the sequencing template. Using immunoSEQ multiplex PCR, the repertoire was profiled, and TCRdb retains in-frame clones only, with some absent. In the table there are roughly 170,000 clones, around 50% of which are singletons. The CDR3 length is 16 residues. From germline, CDR1 is SEHNR and CDR2 FQNEAQ (reference sequence). Trimming took off 5 bases at V and 3 bases at J, with 18 bases between the two ends. Treatment of the sample: oral pan-JAK inhibitor, 5-10 mg twice daily. As part of sample collection, lesional scalp punch biopsies and peripheral blood were taken from alopecia areata patients.

The TCR comes from a human donor with alopecia areata. The sequences come from CD8+ T cells sorted from blood, collected at week 24, from a patient treated with tofacitinib. The V call is TRBV7-9, the J call TRBJ2-3, with D tentatively TRBD2 (7 bases). CDR3 sequence (DNA): TGTGCCAGCAGCCCCGAGGGGGGGCCGCGGACAGATACGCAGTATTTT. Its translation: CASSPEGGPRTDTQYF. Complete variable domain (other parts from reference TRBV7-9 and TRBJ2-3): DTGVSQNPRHKITKRGQNVTFRCDPISEHNRLYWYRQTLGQGPEFLTYFQNEAQLEKSRLLSDRFSAERPKGSFSTLEIQRTEQGDSAMYLCASSPEGGPRTDTQYFGPGTRLTVL.